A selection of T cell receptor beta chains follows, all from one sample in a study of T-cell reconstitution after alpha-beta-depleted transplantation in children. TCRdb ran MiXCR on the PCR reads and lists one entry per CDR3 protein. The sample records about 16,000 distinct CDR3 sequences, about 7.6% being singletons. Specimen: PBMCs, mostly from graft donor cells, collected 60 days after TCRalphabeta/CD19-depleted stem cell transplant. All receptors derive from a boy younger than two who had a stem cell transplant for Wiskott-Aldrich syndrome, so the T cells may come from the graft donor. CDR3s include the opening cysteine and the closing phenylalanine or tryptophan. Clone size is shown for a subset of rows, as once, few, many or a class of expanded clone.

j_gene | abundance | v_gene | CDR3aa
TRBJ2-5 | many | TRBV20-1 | CSARETYQETQYF
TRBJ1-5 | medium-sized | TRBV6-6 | CASSYDFSVAQHF
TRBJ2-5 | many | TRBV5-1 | CASSDQQETQYF
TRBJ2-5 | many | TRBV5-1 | CASSLIAGAKETQYF
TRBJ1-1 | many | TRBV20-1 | CSARDPGTGGTEAFF
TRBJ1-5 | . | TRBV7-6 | CASSLQTNQPQHF
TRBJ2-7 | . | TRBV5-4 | CASSPGLAGGNYEQYF
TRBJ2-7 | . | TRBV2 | CASSDLWGGQTYEQYF
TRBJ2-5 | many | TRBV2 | CASTWGQGRETQYF
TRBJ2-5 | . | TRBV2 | CASIVGGQETQYF
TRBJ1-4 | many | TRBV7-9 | CASTWTGDEKLFF
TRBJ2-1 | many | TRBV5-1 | CASSFLMTSGSFYNEQFF
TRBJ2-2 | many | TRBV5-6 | CASSEVGELNTGELFF
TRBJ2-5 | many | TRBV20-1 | CSATGGQETQYF
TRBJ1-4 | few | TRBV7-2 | CASSLAPWTDATNEKLFF
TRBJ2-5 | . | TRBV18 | CASSPPRLAYETQYF
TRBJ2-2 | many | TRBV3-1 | CASSQREVTGELFF
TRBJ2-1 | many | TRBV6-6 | CASSSDSYNEQFF
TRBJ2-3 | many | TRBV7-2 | CASSLGAGGPGDTQYF
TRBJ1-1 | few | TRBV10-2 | CASRTGGLNTEAFF
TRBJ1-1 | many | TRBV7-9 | CASSPQTGMNTEAFF
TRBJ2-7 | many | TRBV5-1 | CASSLEYEQYF
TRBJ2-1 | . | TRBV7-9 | CASSRLQGWSYNEQFF
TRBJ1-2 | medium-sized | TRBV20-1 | CSATLGREGYGYTF
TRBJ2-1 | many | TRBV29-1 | CSGGLLAGHEQFF
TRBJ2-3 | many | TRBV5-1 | CASSVDRGWGDTQYF
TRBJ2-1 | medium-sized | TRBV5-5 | CASSVLPKSPYNEQFF
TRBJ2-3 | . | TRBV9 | CASSVGRLAASTDTQYF
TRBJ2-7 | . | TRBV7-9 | CASSGGRDPYEQYF
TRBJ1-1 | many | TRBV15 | CATSRDRAGGNTEAFF
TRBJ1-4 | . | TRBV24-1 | CATSEAGQGIEKLFF
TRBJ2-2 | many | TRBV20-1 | CSARPWTSGNTGELFF
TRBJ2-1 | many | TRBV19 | CASSKRRGPSYNEQFF
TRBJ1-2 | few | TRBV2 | CASSESQSYGYTF
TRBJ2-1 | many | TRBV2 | CASSGLADLAGFF
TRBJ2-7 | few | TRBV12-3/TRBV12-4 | CASSFGKDRATYRLNEQYF
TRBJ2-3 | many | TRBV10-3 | CAINSGLAGGNTDTQYF
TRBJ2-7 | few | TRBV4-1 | CASSRRDTAAYEQYF
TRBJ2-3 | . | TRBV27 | CASSFSGLAGAVDTQYF
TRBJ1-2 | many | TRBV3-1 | CASSQVGQPAIGYTF
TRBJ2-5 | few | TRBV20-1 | CSARDFRATETQYF
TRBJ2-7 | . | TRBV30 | CAWSRRIGQTTYEQYF
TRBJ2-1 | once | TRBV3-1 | CASSLLSGTSGHNEQFF
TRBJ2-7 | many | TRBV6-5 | CASSRDTTYEQYF
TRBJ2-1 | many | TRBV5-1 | CAGREDSASDEQFF
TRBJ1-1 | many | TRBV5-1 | CASSLGVAGRGTEAFF